Below, one T cell receptor (beta chain) is given with its context. The CDR3 spans 16 residues. Trimming at V came to 6 bases and at J to 5 bases, leaving 5 bases not matched to a gene. CDR1 is MNHEY and CDR2 is SVGEGT in the germline V gene. The record originates from a study of blood T cell repertoires in COVID-19. Study as a whole: Sites across the United States, Italy and Spain contributed samples from acute and convalescent COVID-19. T cells, B-cell-depleted T cells, or PBMCs provided the cDNA or gDNA that served as material.

In the source study's methods: Estimates of nucleated cell counts were drawn from the amplification of reference gene primers. The method was immunoSEQ multiplex PCR; TCRdb's version includes in-frame clones alone and lacks a portion of them. Clone size and the V and J calls come from that table; the DNA yielded D and trimming. This sample carries about 180,000 clones, 65% to 90% of them seen once, and the ten largest clones take roughly 8.7%. The chain has TRBV6-2 or TRBV6-3 and TRBJ2-1, with 15 bases fitting TRBD2. The specimen was peripheral blood. This receptor was obtained from a man aged 45-65 years with active or convalescent COVID-19. DNA for the CDR3: TGTGCCAGCAGCCACGGGACTAGCGGGGGGAACAATGAGCAGTTCTTC. It codes for CASSHGTSGGNNEQFF.